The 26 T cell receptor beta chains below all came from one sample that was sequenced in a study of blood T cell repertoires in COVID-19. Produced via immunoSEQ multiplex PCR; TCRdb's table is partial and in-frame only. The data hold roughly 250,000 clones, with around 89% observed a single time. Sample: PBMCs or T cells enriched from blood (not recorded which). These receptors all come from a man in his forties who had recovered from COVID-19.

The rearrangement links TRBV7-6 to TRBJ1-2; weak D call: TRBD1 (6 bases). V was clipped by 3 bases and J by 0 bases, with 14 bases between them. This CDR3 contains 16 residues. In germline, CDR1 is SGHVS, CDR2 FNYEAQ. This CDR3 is CASSFSLGTSNYGYTF. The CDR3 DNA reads TGTGCCAGCAGCTTCAGCCTTGGGACATCTAACTATGGCTACACCTTC.

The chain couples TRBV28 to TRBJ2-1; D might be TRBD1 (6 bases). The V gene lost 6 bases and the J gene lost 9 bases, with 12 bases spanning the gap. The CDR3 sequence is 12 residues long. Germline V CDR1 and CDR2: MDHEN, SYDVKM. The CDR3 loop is CASRSTGSEQFF. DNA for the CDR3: TGTGCCAGCAGATCAACAGGGTCTGAGCAGTTCTTC. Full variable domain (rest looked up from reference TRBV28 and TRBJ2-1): DVKVTQSSRYLVKRTGEKVFLECVQDMDHENMFWYRQDPGLGLRLIYFSYDVKMKEKGDIPEGYSVSREKKERFSLILESASTNQTSMYLCASRSTGSEQFFGPGTRLTVL.

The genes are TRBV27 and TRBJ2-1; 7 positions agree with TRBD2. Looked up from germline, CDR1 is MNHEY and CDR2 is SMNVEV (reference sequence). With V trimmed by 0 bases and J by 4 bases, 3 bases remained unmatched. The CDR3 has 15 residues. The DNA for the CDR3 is TGTGCCAGCAGTTTATCGTGGGAGGGATACAATGAGCAGTTCTTC. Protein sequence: CASSLSWEGYNEQFF.

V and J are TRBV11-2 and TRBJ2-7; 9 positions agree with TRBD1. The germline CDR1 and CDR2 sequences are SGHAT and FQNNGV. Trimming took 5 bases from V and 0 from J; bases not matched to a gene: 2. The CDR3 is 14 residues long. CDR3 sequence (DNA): TGTGCCAGCAGCGTGGGACAGGGCTCCTACGAGCAGTACTTC. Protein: CASSVGQGSYEQYF.

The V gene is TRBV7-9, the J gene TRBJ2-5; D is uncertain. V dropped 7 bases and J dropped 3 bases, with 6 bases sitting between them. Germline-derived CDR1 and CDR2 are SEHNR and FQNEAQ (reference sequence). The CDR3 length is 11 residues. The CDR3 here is CASTAKETQYF. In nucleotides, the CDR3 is TGTGCCAGCACGGCGAAAGAGACCCAGTACTTC. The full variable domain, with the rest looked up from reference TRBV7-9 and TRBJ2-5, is DTGVSQNPRHKITKRGQNVTFRCDPISEHNRLYWYRQTLGQGPEFLTYFQNEAQLEKSRLLSDRFSAERPKGSFSTLEIQRTEQGDSAMYLCASTAKETQYFGPGTRLLVL.

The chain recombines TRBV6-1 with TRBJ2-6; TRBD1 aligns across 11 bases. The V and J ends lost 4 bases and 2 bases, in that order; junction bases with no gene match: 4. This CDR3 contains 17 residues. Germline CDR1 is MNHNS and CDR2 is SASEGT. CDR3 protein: CASSAGTGGTGANVLTF. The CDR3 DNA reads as TGTGCCAGCAGTGCAGGGACAGGGGGTACTGGGGCCAACGTCCTGACTTTC.

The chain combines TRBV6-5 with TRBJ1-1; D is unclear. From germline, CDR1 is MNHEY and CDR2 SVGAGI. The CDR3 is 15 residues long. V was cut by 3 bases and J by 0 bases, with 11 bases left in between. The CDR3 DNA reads TGTGCCAGCAGTTATCGGAGGCGTATGAACACTGAAGCTTTCTTT. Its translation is CASSYRRRMNTEAFF.

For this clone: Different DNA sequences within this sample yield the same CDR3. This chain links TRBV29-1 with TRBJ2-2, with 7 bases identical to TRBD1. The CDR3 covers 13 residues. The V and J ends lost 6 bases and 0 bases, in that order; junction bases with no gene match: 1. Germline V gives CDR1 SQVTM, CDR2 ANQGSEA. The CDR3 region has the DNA TGCAGCGTGGGACAGTCGAACACCGGGGAGCTGTTTTTT. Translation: CSVGQSNTGELFF.

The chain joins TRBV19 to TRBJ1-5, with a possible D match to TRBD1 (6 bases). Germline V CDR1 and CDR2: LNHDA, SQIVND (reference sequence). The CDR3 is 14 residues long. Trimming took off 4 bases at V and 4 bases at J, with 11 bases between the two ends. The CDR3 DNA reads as TGTGCCAGTAGTACAGGGGAGAGGAATCAGCCCCAGCATTTT. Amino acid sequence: CASSTGERNQPQHF.

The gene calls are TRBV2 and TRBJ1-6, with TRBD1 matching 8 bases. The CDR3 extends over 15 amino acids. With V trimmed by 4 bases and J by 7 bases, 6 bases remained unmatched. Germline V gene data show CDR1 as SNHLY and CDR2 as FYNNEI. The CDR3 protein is CASSGDRLLNSPLHF. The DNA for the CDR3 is TGTGCCAGCAGTGGGGACAGGCTACTGAATTCACCCCTCCACTTT.

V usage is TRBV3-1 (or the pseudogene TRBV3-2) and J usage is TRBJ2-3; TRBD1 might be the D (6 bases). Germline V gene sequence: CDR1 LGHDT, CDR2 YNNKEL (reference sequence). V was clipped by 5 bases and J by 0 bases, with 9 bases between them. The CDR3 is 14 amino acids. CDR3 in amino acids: CASSSTGSTDTQYF. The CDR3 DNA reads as TGTGCCAGCAGCTCGACAGGAAGCACAGATACGCAGTATTTT.

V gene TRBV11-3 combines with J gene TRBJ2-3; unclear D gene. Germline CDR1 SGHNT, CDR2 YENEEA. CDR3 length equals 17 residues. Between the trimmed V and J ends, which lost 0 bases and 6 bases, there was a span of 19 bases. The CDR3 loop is CASSLDLQSGLIDTQYF. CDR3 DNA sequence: TGTGCCAGCAGCTTAGATCTACAGTCAGGTCTGATTGATACGCAGTATTTT.

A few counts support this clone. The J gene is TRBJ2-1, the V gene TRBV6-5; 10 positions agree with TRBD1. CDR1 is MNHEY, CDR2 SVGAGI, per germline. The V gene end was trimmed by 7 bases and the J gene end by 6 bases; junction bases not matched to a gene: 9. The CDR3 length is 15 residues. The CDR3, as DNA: TGTGCCAGCAAACTAGGGACAGGGGAGGGCAATGAGCAGTTCTTC. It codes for CASKLGTGEGNEQFF.

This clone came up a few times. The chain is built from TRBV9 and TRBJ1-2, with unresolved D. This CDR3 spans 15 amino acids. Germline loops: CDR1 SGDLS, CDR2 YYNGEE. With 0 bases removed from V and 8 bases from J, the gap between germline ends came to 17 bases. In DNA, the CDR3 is TGTGCCAGCAGCGTAGGGTCGGGTCCCGCTCGGGGCTACACCTTC. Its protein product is CASSVGSGPARGYTF.

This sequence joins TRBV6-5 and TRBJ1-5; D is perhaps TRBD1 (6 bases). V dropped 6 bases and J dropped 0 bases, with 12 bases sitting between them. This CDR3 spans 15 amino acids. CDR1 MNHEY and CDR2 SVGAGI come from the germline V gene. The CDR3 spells CASSNYRDSNQPQHF. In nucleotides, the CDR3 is TGTGCCAGCAGCAATTACAGGGATAGCAATCAGCCCCAGCATTTT.

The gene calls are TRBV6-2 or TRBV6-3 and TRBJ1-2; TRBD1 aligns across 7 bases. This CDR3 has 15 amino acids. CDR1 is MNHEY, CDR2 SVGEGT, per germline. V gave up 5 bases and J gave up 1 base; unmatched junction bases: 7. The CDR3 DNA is TGTGCCAGCAGTCACCCGGGACAGAGTAACTATGGCTACACCTTC. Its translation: CASSHPGQSNYGYTF.

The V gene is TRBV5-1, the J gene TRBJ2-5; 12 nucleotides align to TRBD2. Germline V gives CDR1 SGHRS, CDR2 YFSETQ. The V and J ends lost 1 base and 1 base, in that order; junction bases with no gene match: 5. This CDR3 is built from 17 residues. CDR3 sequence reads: CASSLSPSGGAQETQYF. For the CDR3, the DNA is TGCGCCAGCAGCTTGTCACCTAGCGGGGGGGCCCAAGAGACCCAGTACTTC. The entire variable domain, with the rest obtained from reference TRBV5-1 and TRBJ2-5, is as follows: KAGVTQTPRYLIKTRGQQVTLSCSPISGHRSVSWYQQTPGQGLQFLFEYFSETQRNKGNFPGRFSGRQFSNSRSEMNVSTLELGDSALYLCASSLSPSGGAQETQYFGPGTRLLVL.

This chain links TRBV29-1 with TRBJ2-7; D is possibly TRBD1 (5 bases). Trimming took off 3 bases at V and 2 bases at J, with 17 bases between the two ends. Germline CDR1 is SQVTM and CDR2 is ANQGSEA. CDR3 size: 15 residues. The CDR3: CSVDRWGQGTYEQYF. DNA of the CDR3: TGCAGCGTTGATCGATGGGGTCAGGGAACCTACGAGCAGTACTTC.

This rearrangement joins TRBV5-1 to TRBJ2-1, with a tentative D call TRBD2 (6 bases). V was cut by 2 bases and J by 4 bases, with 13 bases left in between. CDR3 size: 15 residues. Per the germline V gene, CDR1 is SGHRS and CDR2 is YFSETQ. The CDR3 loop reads CASSFRGLAYNEQFF. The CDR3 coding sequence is TGCGCCAGCAGCTTCCGGGGGTTGGCATACAATGAGCAGTTCTTC.

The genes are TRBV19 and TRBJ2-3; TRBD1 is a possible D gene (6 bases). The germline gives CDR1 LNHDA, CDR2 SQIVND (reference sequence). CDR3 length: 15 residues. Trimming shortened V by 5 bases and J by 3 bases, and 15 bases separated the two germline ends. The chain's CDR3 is CASSVPGHVTDTQYF. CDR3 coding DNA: TGTGCCAGTAGTGTTCCGGGACACGTAACAGATACGCAGTATTTT. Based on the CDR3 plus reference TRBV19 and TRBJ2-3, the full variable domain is DGGITQSPKYLFRKEGQNVTLSCEQNLNHDAMYWYRQDPGQGLRLIYYSQIVNDFQKGDIAEGYSVSREKKESFPLTVTSAQKNPTAFYLCASSVPGHVTDTQYFGPGTRLTVL.

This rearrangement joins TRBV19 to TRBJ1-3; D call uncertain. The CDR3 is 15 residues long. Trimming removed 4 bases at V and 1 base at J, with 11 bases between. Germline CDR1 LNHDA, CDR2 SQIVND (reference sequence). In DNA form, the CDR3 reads TGTGCCAGTAGTAACAGCCGCGGGTCTGGAAACACCATATATTTT. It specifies CASSNSRGSGNTIYF.

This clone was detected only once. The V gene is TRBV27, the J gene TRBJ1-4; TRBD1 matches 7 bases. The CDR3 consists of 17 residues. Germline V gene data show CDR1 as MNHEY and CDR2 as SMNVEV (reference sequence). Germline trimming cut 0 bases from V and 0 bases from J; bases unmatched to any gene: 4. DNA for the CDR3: TGTGCCAGCAGTTTATCGGGACAGCTTGCAACTAATGAAAAACTGTTTTTT. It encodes CASSLSGQLATNEKLFF.

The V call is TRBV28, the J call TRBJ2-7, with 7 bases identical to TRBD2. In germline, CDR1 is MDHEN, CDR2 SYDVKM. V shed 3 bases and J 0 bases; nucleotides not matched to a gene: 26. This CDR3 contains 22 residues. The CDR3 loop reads CASSFLRFSDPRSGIASYEQYF. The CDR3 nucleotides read TGTGCCAGCAGTTTTCTAAGATTTTCAGATCCCCGCAGCGGGATCGCCTCCTACGAGCAGTACTTC.

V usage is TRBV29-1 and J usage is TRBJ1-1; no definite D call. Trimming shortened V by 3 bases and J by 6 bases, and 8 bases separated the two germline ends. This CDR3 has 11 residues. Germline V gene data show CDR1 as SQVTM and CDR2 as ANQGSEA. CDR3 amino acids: CSVEPVAEAFF. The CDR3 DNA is TGCAGCGTTGAGCCTGTAGCTGAAGCTTTCTTT. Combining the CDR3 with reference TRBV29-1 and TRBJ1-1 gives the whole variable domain SAVISQKPSRDICQRGTSLTIQCQVDSQVTMMFWYRQQPGQSLTLIATANQGSEATYESGFVIDKFPISRPNLTFSTLTVSNMSPEDSSIYLCSVEPVAEAFFGQGTRLTVV.

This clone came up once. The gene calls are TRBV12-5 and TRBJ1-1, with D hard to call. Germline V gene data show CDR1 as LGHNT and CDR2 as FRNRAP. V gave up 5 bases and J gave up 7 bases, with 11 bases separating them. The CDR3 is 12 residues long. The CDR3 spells CASGPSGDEAFF. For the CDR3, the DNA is TGTGCTAGTGGTCCTTCAGGTGATGAAGCTTTCTTT.

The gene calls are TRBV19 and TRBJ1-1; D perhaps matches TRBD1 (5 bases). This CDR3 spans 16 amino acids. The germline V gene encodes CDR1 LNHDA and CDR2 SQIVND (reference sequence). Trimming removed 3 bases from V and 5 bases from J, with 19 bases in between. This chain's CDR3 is CASSILKGRGSTEAFF. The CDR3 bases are TGTGCCAGTAGTATTTTAAAGGGTAGGGGAAGTACTGAAGCTTTCTTT.